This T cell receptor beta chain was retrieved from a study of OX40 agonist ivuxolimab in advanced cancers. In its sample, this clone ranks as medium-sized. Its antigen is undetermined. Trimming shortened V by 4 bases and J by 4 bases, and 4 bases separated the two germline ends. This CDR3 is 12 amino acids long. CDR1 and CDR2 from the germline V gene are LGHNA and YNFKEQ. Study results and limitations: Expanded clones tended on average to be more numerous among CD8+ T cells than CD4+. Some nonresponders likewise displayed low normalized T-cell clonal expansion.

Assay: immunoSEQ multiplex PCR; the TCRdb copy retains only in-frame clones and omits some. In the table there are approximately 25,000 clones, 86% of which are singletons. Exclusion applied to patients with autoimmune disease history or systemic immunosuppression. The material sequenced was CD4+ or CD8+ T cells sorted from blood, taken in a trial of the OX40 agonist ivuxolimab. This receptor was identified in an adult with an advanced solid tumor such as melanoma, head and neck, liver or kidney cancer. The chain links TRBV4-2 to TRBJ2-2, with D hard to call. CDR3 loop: CASSPPTGELFF. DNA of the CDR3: TGTGCCAGCAGCCCCCCCACCGGGGAGCTGTTTTTT.